The 9 T cell receptor beta chains given below trace back to one sample, sequenced in a study of blood T cells in healthy people across ages. Through a sample-barcoded 5' primer and a J-beta primer mix, a second PCR was run for roughly 7 to 11 cycles. A single record per CDR3 protein comes from TCRdb applying MiXCR to the 5' RACE reads. The sample holds about 730,000 distinct CDR3 sequences, roughly 41% seen once. What was sequenced was blood. All receptors derive from an older woman in good health.

The chain links TRBV20-1 to TRBJ2-5, with D tentatively TRBD2 (5 bases). Germline V CDR1 and CDR2: DFQATT, SNEGSKA (reference sequence). Trimming pared 3 bases from V and 4 bases from J, leaving 12 bases between. The CDR3 runs to 13 residues. CDR3: CSASERLAETQYF. The DNA of the CDR3 is TGCAGTGCTAGTGAGAGGCTAGCAGAGACCCAGTACTTC.

This clonotype was counted a single time. V and J are TRBV20-1 and TRBJ1-2; no firm D call. Trimming shortened V by 0 bases and J by 5 bases, and 19 bases separated the two germline ends. The CDR3 length is 16 residues. Germline V gene lookup returns CDR1 DFQATT and CDR2 SNEGSKA (reference sequence). The CDR3 loop is CSARDTVWGGQYGYTF. Here the CDR3 DNA reads TGCAGTGCTAGAGACACGGTCTGGGGAGGGCAGTATGGCTACACCTTC.

The gene calls are TRBV7-3 and TRBJ1-1, with 7 positions matching TRBD1. The CDR3 runs 17 residues. Germline loops: CDR1 SGHTA, CDR2 FQGTGA. V dropped 4 bases and J dropped 0; count of bases not matched to a gene: 11. The CDR3 DNA follows: TGTGCCAGCAGCTCCTTTACTGGGACAGCCCTGAACACTGAAGCTTTCTTT. It yields the protein CASSSFTGTALNTEAFF. The full variable domain, rest sourced from reference TRBV7-3 and TRBJ1-1, is GAGVSQTPSNKVTEKGKYVELRCDPISGHTALYWYRQSLGQGPEFLIYFQGTGAADDSGLPNDRFFAVRPEGSVSTLKIQRTERGDSAVYLCASSSFTGTALNTEAFFGQGTRLTVV.

J is TRBJ2-7 and V is TRBV27; 9 bases are a match to TRBD2. Germline assignment: CDR1 MNHEY and CDR2 SMNVEV (reference sequence). Unmatched junction bases numbered 8, after V lost 4 bases and J lost 1 base. This CDR3 spans 16 amino acids. CDR3 loop: CASSSTGTSPSYEQYF. Here the CDR3 DNA reads TGTGCCAGCAGTTCCACCGGGACTAGCCCGTCCTACGAGCAGTACTTC.

This clonotype was counted only a few times. The chain joins TRBV28 to TRBJ2-4, with 7 bases lining up with TRBD2. Per germline, CDR1 MDHEN and CDR2 SYDVKM. Unmatched junction bases numbered 3, after V lost 3 bases and J lost 4 bases. This CDR3 comprises 14 residues. The CDR3 sequence is CASSFRGGKNIQYF. The CDR3 DNA is TGTGCCAGCAGTTTTAGGGGAGGGAAAAACATTCAGTACTTC.

In regard to this clonotype: The junction does not match germline at one end; this may be a read error. V is TRBV6-5 and J is TRBJ2-6, with D perhaps matching TRBD2 (6 bases). The CDR3 is 18 amino acids. Germline-derived CDR1 and CDR2 are MNHEY and SVGAGI. CDR3 in DNA: TGTGCCAGCAGTTACCGTACAGGACTAAGCTCTGGGGCCAACGACCTGACTTTC. Protein product: CASSYRTGLSSGANDLTF.

This clonotype was seen repeatedly, ten times or more. The chain has TRBV12-3 or TRBV12-4 and TRBJ2-3; 10 bases line up with TRBD1. CDR3 length equals 15 residues. V shed 6 bases and J 2 bases; nucleotides not matched to a gene: 5. CDR3 sequence reads: CASRVGTGDTDTQYF. In DNA, the CDR3 is TGTGCCAGCAGGGTCGGGACAGGGGACACAGATACGCAGTATTTT.

This clonotype occurred many times. V usage is TRBV7-6 and J usage is TRBJ2-1; TRBD2 matches at 8 bases. V shed 4 bases and J 6 bases; nucleotides not matched to a gene: 5. CDR1 and CDR2 from the germline V gene are SGHVS and FNYEAQ. The CDR3 has 14 amino acids. The CDR3 nucleotides are TGTGCCAGCAGCTCGGGACTAGAGGTCAATGAGCAGTTCTTC. Protein sequence: CASSSGLEVNEQFF.

This sequence joins TRBV3-1 and TRBJ2-4; 8 bases line up with TRBD1. The better agreement between TRBJ2-7 and the DNA end casts doubt on the J call. The germline V gene encodes CDR1 LGHDT and CDR2 YNNKEL (reference sequence). This CDR3 has 16 residues. Here the CDR3 reads CASSQQGQAFSYEQYF. The CDR3 DNA follows: TGTGCCAGCAGCCAACAGGGACAGGCCTTCTCCTACGAGCAGTACTTC.